The 3 T cell receptor beta chains below come from one sample, sequenced in a study of T-cell memory formation after mild COVID-19. Via MiXCR, TCRdb re-called the 5' RACE reads, giving one row per CDR3 protein. The repertoire holds 250,000 to 300,000 distinct CDR3 sequences, with about 16% as singletons. The sample was PBMCs or a T cell subset sorted from them (not recorded which). All receptors come from a man aged 18 to 30 who had mild COVID-19 (a few samples of this study predate the infection). Cell type and time point are not known.

At least ten counts were recorded for this clonotype. The chain combines TRBV11-2 with TRBJ1-6; TRBD1 agrees at 8 bases. Germline V gene sequence: CDR1 SGHAT, CDR2 FQNNGV. This CDR3 comprises 16 residues. Unmatched junction bases numbered 5, after V lost 1 base and J lost 6 bases. This chain's CDR3 is CASSLARGRPNSPLHF. The CDR3 nucleotides are TGTGCCAGCAGCTTAGCCAGGGGGCGACCTAATTCACCCCTCCACTTT.

This clonotype came up many times. The rearrangement uses TRBV7-3 and TRBJ1-2; no clear D. Trimming shortened V by 1 base and J by 2 bases, and 5 bases separated the two germline ends. Germline CDR1 SGHTA, CDR2 FQGTGA. The CDR3 length is 13 residues. CDR3 protein: CASSLNENYGYTF. In DNA, the CDR3 is TGTGCCAGCAGCTTAAACGAGAACTATGGCTACACCTTC.

As DNA, the CDR3 is TGTGCCAGCAGTCAATTAGGGGAAGCCAAAAACATTCAGTACTTC. It is translated as CASSQLGEAKNIQYF. The chain carries TRBV28 and TRBJ2-4, with TRBD1 as a possible D gene (5 bases). Trimming removed 5 bases from V and 0 bases from J, with 11 bases in between. Per the germline V gene, CDR1 is MDHEN and CDR2 is SYDVKM. The CDR3 is 15 amino acids.